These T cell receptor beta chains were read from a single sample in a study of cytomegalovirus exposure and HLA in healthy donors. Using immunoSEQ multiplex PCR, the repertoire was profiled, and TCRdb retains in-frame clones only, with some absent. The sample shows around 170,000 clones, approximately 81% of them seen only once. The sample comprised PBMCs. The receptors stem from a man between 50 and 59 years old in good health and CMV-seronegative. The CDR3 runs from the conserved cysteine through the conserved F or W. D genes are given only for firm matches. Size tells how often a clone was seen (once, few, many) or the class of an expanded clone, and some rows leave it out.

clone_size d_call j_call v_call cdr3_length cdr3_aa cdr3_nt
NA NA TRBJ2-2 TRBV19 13 CATGLTGTGELFF TGTGCCACCGGACTCACGGGCACCGGGGAGCTGTTTTTT
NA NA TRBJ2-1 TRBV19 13 CASSTYSSNEQFF TGTGCCAGTAGTACCTACTCTAGCAATGAGCAGTTCTTC
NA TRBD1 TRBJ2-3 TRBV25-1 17 CASSAYRTGGFADTQYF TGTGCCAGCAGTGCGTATCGGACAGGGGGCTTTGCAGATACGCAGTATTTT
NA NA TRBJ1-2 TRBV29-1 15 CSVEATGAGAYGYTF TGCAGCGTTGAAGCGACGGGTGCGGGGGCCTATGGCTACACCTTC
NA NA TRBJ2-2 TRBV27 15 CASRAGTPNTGELFF TGTGCCAGCAGGGCCGGGACACCGAACACCGGGGAGCTGTTTTTT
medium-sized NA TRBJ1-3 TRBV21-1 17 CASSTRAKGASGNTIYF TGTGCCAGCAGCACACGTGCCAAGGGGGCGTCTGGAAACACCATATATTTT
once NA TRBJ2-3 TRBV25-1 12 CASSGYTDTQYF TGTGCCAGCAGTGGCTACACAGATACGCAGTATTTT
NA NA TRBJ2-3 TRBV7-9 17 CASSPSPRSRFTDTQYF TGTGCCAGCAGCCCTTCCCCTAGATCGAGGTTCACAGATACGCAGTATTTT
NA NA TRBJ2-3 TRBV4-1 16 CASSQRVGGRTDTQYF TGCGCCAGCAGCCAAAGGGTCGGGGGGCGCACAGATACGCAGTATTTT
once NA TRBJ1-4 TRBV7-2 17 CASSFYRLGATNEKLFF TGTGCCAGCAGTTTTTACAGATTAGGGGCAACTAATGAAAAACTGTTTTTT
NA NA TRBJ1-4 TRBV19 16 CASSPSKGWRSEKLFF TGTGCCAGTAGCCCTAGTAAGGGATGGAGGAGTGAAAAACTGTTTTTT
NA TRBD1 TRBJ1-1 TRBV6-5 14 CASRNGDRVTEAFF TGTGCCAGCAGAAACGGGGACAGGGTCACTGAAGCTTTCTTT
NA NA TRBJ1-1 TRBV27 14 CASRIQFFNTEAFF TGTGCCAGCCGCATCCAGTTTTTTAACACTGAAGCTTTCTTT
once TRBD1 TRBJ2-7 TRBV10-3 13 CATRDRGVNEQYF TGTGCCACCCGGGACAGGGGTGTCAACGAGCAGTACTTC
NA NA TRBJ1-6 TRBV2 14 CASSEPRQVSPLHF TGTGCCAGCAGTGAACCGAGACAGGTTTCACCCCTCCACTTT
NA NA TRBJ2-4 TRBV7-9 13 CASSFQGKNIQYF TGTGCCAGCAGCTTCCAGGGAAAAAACATTCAGTACTTC
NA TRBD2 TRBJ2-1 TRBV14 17 CASSPGLAGEYGNEQFF TGTGCCAGCAGCCCCGGACTAGCGGGGGAGTATGGTAATGAGCAGTTCTTC
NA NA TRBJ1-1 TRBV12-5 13 CASGLGTFAEAFF TGTGCTAGTGGTTTGGGGACATTTGCCGAAGCTTTCTTT
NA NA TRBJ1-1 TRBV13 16 CASSLPGENMNTEAFF TGTGCCAGCAGCTTACCAGGGGAAAACATGAACACTGAAGCTTTCTTT
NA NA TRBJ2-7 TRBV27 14 CASSPLGGSYEQYF TGTGCCAGCAGTCCCCTCGGCGGCTCCTACGAGCAGTACTTC
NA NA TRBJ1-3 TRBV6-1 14 CASSSAGNGNTIYF TGTGCCAGCAGTTCCGCAGGGAATGGAAACACCATATATTTT
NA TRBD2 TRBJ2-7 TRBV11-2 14 CASSWGGAGYEQYF TGTGCCAGCAGCTGGGGGGGAGCGGGCTACGAGCAGTACTTC
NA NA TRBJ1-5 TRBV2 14 CASGDSYSNQPQHF TGTGCCAGCGGCGACAGTTATAGCAATCAGCCCCAGCATTTT
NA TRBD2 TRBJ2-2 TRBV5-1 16 CASSPLGGGNTGELFF TGCGCCAGCAGCCCCCTCGGGGGGGGCAACACCGGGGAGCTGTTTTTT
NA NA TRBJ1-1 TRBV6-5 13 CASRAQVNTEAFF TGTGCCAGCAGAGCACAGGTGAACACTGAAGCTTTCTTT
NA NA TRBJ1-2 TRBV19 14 CASTLQGTNYGYTF TGTGCCAGTACCTTACAGGGAACTAACTATGGCTACACCTTC
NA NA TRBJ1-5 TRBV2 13 CASSEDRLRPQHF TGTGCCAGCAGTGAAGACAGACTAAGGCCCCAGCATTTT
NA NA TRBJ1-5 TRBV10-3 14 CAISGVGRGQPQHF TGTGCCATCAGTGGTGTAGGTCGGGGTCAGCCCCAGCATTTT
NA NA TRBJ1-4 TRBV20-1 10 CSAQGEKLFF TGCAGTGCGCAGGGGGAAAAACTGTTTTTT
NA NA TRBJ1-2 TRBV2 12 CASNRVAYGYTF TGTGCCAGCAACCGGGTAGCCTATGGCTACACCTTC
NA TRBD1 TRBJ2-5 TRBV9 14 CASSEGQNQETQYF TGTGCCAGCAGCGAGGGACAGAACCAAGAGACCCAGTACTTC
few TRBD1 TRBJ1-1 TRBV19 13 CASSGTGVTEAFF TGTGCCAGTAGCGGGACAGGGGTCACTGAAGCTTTCTTT
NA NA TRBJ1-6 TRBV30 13 CAWEGVGNSPLHF TGTGCCTGGGAGGGTGTAGGCAATTCACCCCTCCACTTT
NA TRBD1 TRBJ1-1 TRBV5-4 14 CASEGGAGNTEAFF TGTGCCAGCGAAGGGGGCGCGGGGAACACTGAAGCTTTCTTT
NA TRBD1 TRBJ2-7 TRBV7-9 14 CASSLSGTVYEQYF TGTGCCAGCAGCTTATCCGGGACAGTTTACGAGCAGTACTTC
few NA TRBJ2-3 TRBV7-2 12 CASTPPTDTQYF TGTGCCAGCACCCCTCCCACAGATACGCAGTATTTT
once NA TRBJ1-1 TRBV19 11 CASSIRVEAFF TGTGCCAGTAGTATAAGAGTTGAAGCTTTCTTT
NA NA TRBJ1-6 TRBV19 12 CASSAGIAPLHF TGTGCCAGTAGTGCAGGGATAGCACCCCTCCACTTT
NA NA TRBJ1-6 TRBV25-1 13 CASSGQDNSPLHF TGTGCCAGCAGTGGACAAGATAATTCACCCCTCCACTTT
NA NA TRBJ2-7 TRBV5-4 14 CASSGDIRTYEQYF TGTGCCAGCAGCGGGGACATCCGGACCTACGAGCAGTACTTC
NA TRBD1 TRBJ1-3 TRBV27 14 CASSPRTGENTIYF TGTGCCAGCAGCCCCCGGACAGGGGAAAACACCATATATTTT
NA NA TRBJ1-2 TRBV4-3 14 CASSQPGEVVVYTF TGCGCCAGCAGCCAACCTGGAGAAGTCGTCGTCTACACCTTC
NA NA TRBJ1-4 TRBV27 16 CASSLSSPATNEKLFF TGTGCCAGCAGTTTGTCTAGCCCTGCAACTAATGAAAAACTGTTTTTT
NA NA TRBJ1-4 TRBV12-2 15 CASRFGGGGFIQLFF TGTGCAAGTCGCTTCGGGGGCGGGGGCTTTATCCAACTGTTTTTT
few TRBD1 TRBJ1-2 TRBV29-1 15 CSVGGQVPGGYGYTF TGCAGCGTGGGGGGACAGGTGCCCGGCGGTTATGGCTACACCTTC
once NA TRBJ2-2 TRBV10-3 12 CAISAGLGELFF TGTGCCATCAGTGCAGGGTTGGGGGAGCTGTTTTTT
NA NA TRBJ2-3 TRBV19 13 CASSIVGTDTQYF TGTGCCAGTAGTATAGTCGGCACAGATACGCAGTATTTT